This T cell receptor beta chain was sequenced for a study of cytomegalovirus exposure and HLA in healthy donors. Whole-study results and caveats: Most observed TCR sequences were rare, whereas some public TCRs were detected in many donors.

This clone was observed a few times. What it binds is unknown. The PCR made use of 60 Vbeta and 13 Jbeta primers. Only in-frame clones appear in the TCRdb table, and some are missing; sequencing was by immunoSEQ multiplex PCR. The sample shows 60,000 to 75,000 clones, around 74% of them seen only once. Germline-derived CDR1 and CDR2 are MGHDK and SYGVNS. The CDR3 spans 15 residues. Trimming took 4 bases from V and 4 from J, leaving 16 bases between them. Sequences were obtained from PBMCs. This receptor was identified in a woman in her twenties or thirties in good health and CMV-seropositive. The V and J genes are TRBV25-1 and TRBJ1-1; TRBD1 might be the D (6 bases). CDR3 sequence reads: CASSGRTVQGTEAFF. CDR3 in DNA: TGTGCCAGCAGTGGTAGGACAGTCCAGGGCACTGAAGCTTTCTTT.